The 32 T cell receptor beta chains in this list originate from one sample, sequenced in a study of T cells in Graves' hyperthyroidism and ophthalmopathy. Amplified TCR beta CDR3 regions came from RNA transcripts. First-round RT-PCR of the TCR CDR3 relied on the HTBI primer set. In TCRdb, the multiplex PCR reads were re-called with MiXCR into one record per CDR3 protein. The sample includes around 800,000 distinct CDR3 sequences, 38% of them seen just once. Material: blood. These receptors all stem from a man aged 18 to 29 with Graves' hyperthyroidism.

This clonotype was seen a few times. The rearrangement joins TRBV12-3 or TRBV12-4 to TRBJ1-6; D uncertain. Trimming stripped 6 bases from V and 10 bases from J, with 13 bases between. The CDR3 has 13 residues. CDR3 protein: CASSADISSPLHF. CDR3 coding DNA: TGTGCCAGCAGCGCTGACATATCATCACCCCTCCACTTT.

This CDR3 reads CASSHTGGYTF. CDR3 in DNA: TGTGCCAGCAGCCACACCGGTGGGTACACCTTC. This chain links TRBV7-9 with TRBJ1-2; D remains ambiguous. There are 11 residues in the CDR3. V lost 5 bases and J lost 11, with 12 bases in between. Germline assignment: CDR1 SEHNR and CDR2 FQNEAQ (reference sequence).

With respect to this clonotype: A much larger clone lies a single base off, so this may be a read error. This chain uses TRBV10-3 with TRBJ2-5; D uncertain. Germline values: CDR1 ENHRY, CDR2 SYGVKD. The CDR3 is 13 residues long. The CDR3 reads CAIGESPQETQYF. In nucleotides, the CDR3 is TGTGCCATCGGTGAGTCACCCCAAGAGACCCAGTACTTC.

The chain has TRBV14 and TRBJ2-5; either TRBD1 or TRBD2 may supply D (6 bases each). The ends were cut back, 0 bases at V and 1 base at J, with 9 bases in the middle. Germline V CDR1 and CDR2: SGHDN, FVKESK. The CDR3 runs 15 residues. Here the CDR3 DNA reads TGTGCCAGCAGCCAAGATAGGGGGGTCCAAGAGACCCAGTACTTC. Translated: CASSQDRGVQETQYF.

Many counts were recorded for this clonotype. The V gene is TRBV5-1, the J gene TRBJ2-7; D might be TRBD1 (5 bases). V gave up 6 bases and J gave up 3 bases, with 13 bases separating them. The germline gives CDR1 SGHRS, CDR2 YFSETQ. There are 13 residues in the CDR3. CDR3 amino acids: CASTPDNGYEQYF. The CDR3 nucleotides read TGCGCCAGCACCCCGGACAACGGCTACGAGCAGTACTTC.

A note on this clonotype: Relative to the germline gene, one junction end is altered; a read error may explain this. The chain couples TRBV7-9 to TRBJ2-7, with a possible D match to TRBD2 (6 bases). CDR3 length: 15 amino acids. Germline V CDR1 and CDR2: SEHNR, FQNEAQ (reference sequence). CDR3 DNA: TGCGCCAGCAGCCATGCAGGGACTCAGGGCTACGAGCAGTACTTC. This encodes CASSHAGTQGYEQYF.

V is TRBV2 and J is TRBJ1-6, with D possibly matching TRBD1 (6 bases). This CDR3 contains 13 residues. V was trimmed by 2 bases and J by 10 bases, leaving 9 bases between them. Looked up from germline, CDR1 is SNHLY and CDR2 is FYNNEI. The CDR3 nucleotides are TGTGCCAGCAGTGAATGGGGGCGGTCACCCCTCCACTTT. Its translation: CASSEWGRSPLHF.

This clonotype occurred many times. The J gene is TRBJ1-1, the V gene TRBV29-1; the D is unclear. Trimming pared 3 bases from V and 4 bases from J, leaving 15 bases between. Germline CDR1 reads SQVTM; CDR2 reads ANQGSEA. CDR3 length: 14 residues. CDR3 region: CSVDYREEGTEAFF. The CDR3 region has the DNA TGCAGCGTTGACTATAGGGAAGAAGGCACTGAAGCTTTCTTT.

This chain joins TRBV24-1 and TRBJ2-5, with D unclear. The CDR3 has 13 residues. The V end lost 4 bases, the J end lost 8 bases, and 13 bases lay between the germline ends. Germline V gene sequence: CDR1 KGHDR, CDR2 SFDVKD. This CDR3 reads CATSDENKSTQYF. In DNA, the CDR3 is TGTGCCACCAGTGACGAAAACAAGAGCACCCAGTACTTC.

This clonotype was detected only a few times. The chain is built from TRBV20-1 and TRBJ1-4; TRBD1 matches at 10 bases. The CDR3 totals 15 residues. Germline CDR1 and CDR2: DFQATT and SNEGSKA (reference sequence). The CDR3 protein is CRADRGPIGSEKLFF. For the CDR3, the DNA is TGCAGGGCCGACAGGGGGCCTATTGGGAGTGAAAAACTGTTTTTT.

The gene calls are TRBV7-9 and TRBJ1-3, with D possibly being TRBD1 (5 bases). CDR3 length: 15 residues. Germline CDR1 and CDR2: SEHNR and FQNEAQ (reference sequence). Trimming shortened V by 5 bases and J by 2 bases, and 13 bases separated the two germline ends. The CDR3 DNA reads TGTGCCAGCAGCCCGGCCCGGGGGGCTGGAAACACCATATATTTT. Translation: CASSPARGAGNTIYF.

This clonotype was recorded at least ten times. The CDR3 DNA reads as TGCGCCAGCAGCGCCGGGACGGTGACCGGGGAGCTGTTTTTT. It encodes CASSAGTVTGELFF. The rearrangement links TRBV5-1 to TRBJ2-2; D possibly matches TRBD1 or TRBD2 (5 bases each). With 4 bases removed from V and 5 bases from J, the gap between germline ends came to 12 bases. Germline lookup yields CDR1 SGHRS and CDR2 YFSETQ. The CDR3 runs to 14 residues.

Many counts were recorded for this clonotype. This chain connects TRBV2 to TRBJ1-2, with unresolved D. V lost 9 bases and J lost 8, with 25 bases in between. Germline V gives CDR1 SNHLY, CDR2 FYNNEI. The CDR3 runs to 15 residues. CDR3 loop: CARAQSTAGSGGYTF. The DNA for the CDR3 is TGTGCCAGAGCTCAATCGACCGCGGGTAGTGGAGGCTACACCTTC.

The genes are TRBV10-3 and TRBJ2-5, with D perhaps TRBD1 (6 bases). CDR1 and CDR2 (germline): ENHRY, SYGVKD. The length of the CDR3 is 13 residues. The V end was cut by 6 bases, the J end by 5 bases, with 13 bases between. The DNA for the CDR3 is TGTGCCATCAGGGCAGGGGCGGGCGAGACCCAGTACTTC. It specifies CAIRAGAGETQYF.

The chain links TRBV19 to TRBJ1-5; 7 bases match TRBD1. The CDR3 loop spans 16 amino acids. After removal of 4 bases from V and 3 bases from J, the junction contained 9 bases not matched to a gene. The germline gives CDR1 LNHDA, CDR2 SQIVND (reference sequence). CDR3 in DNA: TGTGCCAGTAGTACAATACAGGGGTCAGACAATCAGCCCCAGCATTTT. This gives the protein CASSTIQGSDNQPQHF.

This clonotype was observed many times. The V call is TRBV20-1, the J call TRBJ1-6; weak D call: TRBD1 (5 bases). The length of the CDR3 is 12 residues. The V gene's germline CDR1 is DFQATT and CDR2 SNEGSKA (reference sequence). The DNA of the CDR3 is TGCAGAACAGGTGGAGGCAATTCACCCCTCCACTTT. Amino acid sequence: CRTGGGNSPLHF.

This clonotype came up a few times. The chain joins TRBV6-5 to TRBJ1-1; no clear D. The germline V and J ends were trimmed by 6 bases and 1 base, with 12 bases remaining between them. Germline assignment: CDR1 MNHEY and CDR2 SVGAGI. The CDR3 runs 14 residues. The CDR3 DNA sequence: TGTGCCAGCAGCTCTCAGTCAGGGAACACTGAAGCTTTCTTT. This codes for CASSSQSGNTEAFF.

V and J are TRBV2 and TRBJ2-7; D may be TRBD1 (5 bases). The CDR3 consists of 15 residues. Trimming shortened V by 6 bases and J by 2 bases, and 17 bases separated the two germline ends. Germline loops: CDR1 SNHLY, CDR2 FYNNEI. DNA for the CDR3: TGTGCCAGCAGCCTAGACAGAGAGAGGCCCTACGAGCAGTACTTC. Encoded protein: CASSLDRERPYEQYF.

The chain joins TRBV2 to TRBJ2-5; TRBD2 matches 11 bases. The tail of the sequence fits TRBJ2-1 better, so the J call may be wrong. Germline values: CDR1 SNHLY, CDR2 FYNNEI. The CDR3 is made up of 15 amino acids. The CDR3 DNA sequence: TGTGCCAGCAGGGGGGAGGGACTAGCGGAGAATGAGCAGTTCTTC. Encoded protein: CASRGEGLAENEQFF.

The table lists this clonotype with a few counts. The chain has TRBV29-1 and TRBJ1-1, with D perhaps matching TRBD1 (5 bases). Germline CDR1 is SQVTM and CDR2 is ANQGSEA. V was cut by 0 bases and J by 7 bases, with 21 bases left in between. The CDR3 has 16 amino acids. The DNA for the CDR3 is TGCAGCGTTGAAGATAGGGAGGGCAGGGCCCCTTTTGAAGCTTTCTTT. Its translation is CSVEDREGRAPFEAFF. The variable domain in full, with the rest retrieved from reference TRBV29-1 and TRBJ1-1, is SAVISQKPSRDICQRGTSLTIQCQVDSQVTMMFWYRQQPGQSLTLIATANQGSEATYESGFVIDKFPISRPNLTFSTLTVSNMSPEDSSIYLCSVEDREGRAPFEAFFGQGTRLTVV.

The chain joins TRBV12-5 to TRBJ1-2; D remains unclear. Germline V CDR1 and CDR2: LGHNT, FRNRAP. V lost 0 bases, J lost 1 base, and 12 bases lay in between. The CDR3 contains 16 residues. Here the CDR3 reads CASGLVRNGLNYGYTF. DNA of the CDR3: TGTGCTAGTGGTTTGGTACGGAACGGCCTTAACTATGGCTACACCTTC.

The CDR3 DNA reads TGTGCCAGCAGCCAGCGGGAGGGCTACACCATATATTTT. Protein sequence: CASSQREGYTIYF. The chain joins TRBV14 to TRBJ1-3, with D hard to call. Between the trimmed V and J ends, which lost 3 bases and 8 bases, there was a span of 11 bases. Looked up from germline, CDR1 is SGHDN and CDR2 is FVKESK. This CDR3 contains 13 residues. Combining the CDR3 with reference TRBV14 and TRBJ1-3 gives the whole variable domain EAGVTQFPSHSVIEKGQTVTLRCDPISGHDNLYWYRRVMGKEIKFLLHFVKESKQDESGMPNNRFLAERTGGTYSTLKVQPAELEDSGVYFCASSQREGYTIYFGEGSWLTVV.

With regard to this clonotype: A much bigger clone sits one base away, suggesting this may be a read error. The rearrangement links TRBV29-1 to TRBJ2-7; 8 nucleotides line up with TRBD2. In germline, CDR1 is SQVTM, CDR2 ANQGSEA. V shed 6 bases, J shed 5 bases, and the junction held 6 bases outside the gene matches. This CDR3 comprises 12 residues. CDR3 nucleotides: TGCAGCGTGGTAGCGGGATACGACGAGCAGTACTTC. Translating gives CSVVAGYDEQYF.

The J gene is TRBJ1-4, the V gene TRBV7-9; no clear D. The germline gives CDR1 SEHNR, CDR2 FQNEAQ (reference sequence). V was pared by 5 bases and J by 0 bases, with 16 bases between. This CDR3 is 17 amino acids long. Here the CDR3 DNA reads TGTGCCAGCAGCCCCCGCAGCGGCTTAGCAACTAATGAAAAACTGTTTTTT. Translating it yields CASSPRSGLATNEKLFF.

The chain carries TRBV5-5 and TRBJ1-6; D uncertain. Germline CDR1 reads SGHKS; CDR2 reads YYEKEE (reference sequence). Trimming removed 0 bases from V and 7 bases from J, with 14 bases in between. The CDR3 consists of 16 residues. The CDR3, as DNA: TGTGCCAGCAGCTTGGTTATCGGGGAAGGAAATTCACCCCTCCACTTT. This encodes CASSLVIGEGNSPLHF.

The chain couples TRBV25-1 to TRBJ2-5; 7 bases agree with TRBD2. Germline CDR1 MGHDK, CDR2 SYGVNS. CDR3 length equals 13 residues. V lost 7 bases to trimming and J lost 4 bases; unmatched junction nucleotides: 6. This CDR3 reads CASTAGALETQYF. CDR3 sequence (DNA): TGTGCCAGCACGGCGGGAGCACTAGAGACCCAGTACTTC.

As concerns this clonotype: A read error is possible here, since a much larger clone lies one base away. The rearrangement uses TRBV2 and TRBJ1-1; D gene unclear. This CDR3 contains 14 residues. Germline loops: CDR1 SNHLY, CDR2 FYNNEI. The V end lost 3 bases, the J end lost 1 base, and 9 bases lay between the germline ends. DNA for the CDR3: TGTGCCAGCAGTGATGGTCAAGAGAACACTGAAGCTTTCTTT. This sequence encodes CASSDGQENTEAFF.

In this sample, this clonotype turned up a few times. The J gene is TRBJ2-2, the V gene TRBV20-1, with TRBD1 as a possible D gene (6 bases). Germline lookup yields CDR1 DFQATT and CDR2 SNEGSKA (reference sequence). The length of the CDR3 is 16 residues. Trimming left V 1 base short and J 5 bases short, with 17 bases between. The CDR3 here is CSARVYRDGLTGELFF. The CDR3 DNA sequence: TGCAGTGCTAGAGTTTACAGGGATGGTTTAACCGGGGAGCTGTTTTTT.

A word on this clonotype: One base separates it from a far larger clone, so it is likely a read error. The chain combines TRBV15 with TRBJ2-5, with D maybe TRBD1 (5 bases). V gave up 5 bases and J gave up 5 bases, with 12 bases separating them. CDR1 and CDR2 (germline): LNHNV, YYDKDF (reference sequence). This CDR3 spans 13 amino acids. The CDR3 sequence: CATSLEGVETQYF. The CDR3 DNA reads TGTGCCACCAGCTTAGAAGGGGTGGAGACCCAGTACTTC.

The CDR3 region has the DNA TGTGCCAGCAGTTTACGGGTGAGGGGCCTGCGCTCTGGGGCCAACGTCCTGACTTTC. Amino acids: CASSLRVRGLRSGANVLTF. The chain links TRBV12-3 or TRBV12-4 to TRBJ2-6, with D perhaps assigned TRBD1 or TRBD2 (5 bases each). The CDR3 totals 19 residues. The V and J ends lost 2 bases and 0 bases respectively, with 17 bases between them.

At least ten counts were recorded for this clonotype. The chain recombines TRBV24-1 with TRBJ1-1, with D possibly being TRBD1 (6 bases). Germline loops: CDR1 KGHDR, CDR2 SFDVKD. V shed 0 bases and J shed 3 bases, with 7 bases lying between them. The CDR3 has 14 amino acids. The DNA for the CDR3 is TGTGCCACCAGTGATTTGGCAGGGGACACTGAAGCTTTCTTT. Translation gives CATSDLAGDTEAFF.

The rearrangement joins TRBV10-3 to TRBJ2-5; 7 nucleotides line up with TRBD1. Germline values: CDR1 ENHRY, CDR2 SYGVKD. After removal of 3 bases from V and 8 bases from J, the junction contained 9 bases not matched to a gene. CDR3 length: 14 amino acids. The CDR3 nucleotides are TGTGCCATCAGTGAAGACAGGGTGCAAGGAACCCAGTACTTC. Protein sequence: CAISEDRVQGTQYF.